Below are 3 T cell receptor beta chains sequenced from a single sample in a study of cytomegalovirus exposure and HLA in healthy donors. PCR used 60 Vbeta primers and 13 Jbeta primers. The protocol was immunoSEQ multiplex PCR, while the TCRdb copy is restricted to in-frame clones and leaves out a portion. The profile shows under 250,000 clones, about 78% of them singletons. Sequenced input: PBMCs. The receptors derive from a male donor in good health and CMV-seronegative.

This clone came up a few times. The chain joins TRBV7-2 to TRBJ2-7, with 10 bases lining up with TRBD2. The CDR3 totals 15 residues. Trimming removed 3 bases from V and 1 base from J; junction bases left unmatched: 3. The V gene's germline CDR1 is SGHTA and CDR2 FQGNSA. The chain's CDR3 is CASSFASGSSYEQYF. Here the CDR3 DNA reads TGTGCCAGCAGCTTCGCTAGCGGGAGTTCCTACGAGCAGTACTTC.

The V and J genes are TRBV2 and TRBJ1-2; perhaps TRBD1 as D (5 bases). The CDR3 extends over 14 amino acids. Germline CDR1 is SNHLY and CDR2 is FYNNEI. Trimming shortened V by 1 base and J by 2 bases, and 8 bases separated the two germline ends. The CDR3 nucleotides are TGTGCCAGCAGTGAAGAGGAGGGGAACTATGGCTACACCTTC. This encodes CASSEEEGNYGYTF.

The CDR3 region is CASGWASTYEQYF. In nucleotides, the CDR3 is TGTGCCAGCGGTTGGGCGAGTACCTACGAGCAGTACTTC. The chain links TRBV27 to TRBJ2-7, with D uncertain. Germline V gene lookup returns CDR1 MNHEY and CDR2 SMNVEV (reference sequence). The CDR3 totals 13 residues. V was clipped by 8 bases and J by 2 bases, with 13 bases between them.